The rows below give T cell receptor beta chains drawn from one sample of a study of CXCR3-negative and CXCR3-positive naive CD8 T cells. TCRdb re-called the 5' RACE reads and catalogs CDR3 proteins one per entry, DNA excluded. Reported are around 45,000 distinct CDR3 sequences; the ten largest clones contain 1.5% to 2%. Sequencing was done on a sample of naive CXCR3- CD8+ T cells from blood. Every receptor here comes from a human donor in good health. Some clones in this sample may be carry-over from other donors' samples. Each CDR3 is given with its conserved first and last residue. The order of the fields is V gene, J gene, CDR3 protein.

v_call: TRBV9
j_call: TRBJ2-1
cdr3_aa: CASSAGTGRGIEQFF

v_call: TRBV6-5
j_call: TRBJ2-3
cdr3_aa: CASSYISADTQYF

v_call: TRBV7-6
j_call: TRBJ2-3
cdr3_aa: CASSLGPSGGAADTQYF

v_call: TRBV2
j_call: TRBJ1-2
cdr3_aa: CASRLGTHANYGYTF

v_call: TRBV10-3
j_call: TRBJ2-3
cdr3_aa: CAISEPGTGWTDTQYF

v_call: TRBV7-8
j_call: TRBJ1-1
cdr3_aa: CASGRDDMNTEAFF

v_call: TRBV4-3
j_call: TRBJ2-1
cdr3_aa: CASSHVEGSSYNEQFF

v_call: TRBV7-8
j_call: TRBJ2-7
cdr3_aa: CASCPGQGAYEQYF

v_call: TRBV7-2
j_call: TRBJ2-7
cdr3_aa: CASSKRGLALHEQYF

v_call: TRBV6-6
j_call: TRBJ2-7
cdr3_aa: CASRPNDRLLEQYF

v_call: TRBV7-2
j_call: TRBJ1-6
cdr3_aa: CASSLGADSSYNSPLHF

v_call: TRBV7-2
j_call: TRBJ1-6
cdr3_aa: CASATDQGRNSPLHF

v_call: TRBV6-6
j_call: TRBJ2-7
cdr3_aa: CASSYDRGGYEQYF

v_call: TRBV7-8
j_call: TRBJ2-3
cdr3_aa: CASSLVSRGLEDTQYF

v_call: TRBV6-4
j_call: TRBJ2-2
cdr3_aa: CASSDSSSGELFF

v_call: TRBV7-3
j_call: TRBJ2-5
cdr3_aa: CASSFGNGETQYF

v_call: TRBV7-9
j_call: TRBJ2-7
cdr3_aa: CASSLSGAAYEQYF

v_call: TRBV27
j_call: TRBJ2-1
cdr3_aa: CASSHSRGLAGAYNEQFF

v_call: TRBV29-1
j_call: TRBJ1-1
cdr3_aa: CSVEGVKDEAFF

v_call: TRBV7-9
j_call: TRBJ2-7
cdr3_aa: CASSGDRTGSYEQYF

v_call: TRBV29-1
j_call: TRBJ2-2
cdr3_aa: CSVEGQNTGELFF

v_call: TRBV4-1
j_call: TRBJ1-1
cdr3_aa: CASSQARATEAFF

v_call: TRBV28
j_call: TRBJ2-3
cdr3_aa: CASSSSNPSTDTQYF

v_call: TRBV10-3
j_call: TRBJ2-1
cdr3_aa: CATRTSEGYNEQFF

v_call: TRBV7-8
j_call: TRBJ2-2
cdr3_aa: CASSLASITGELFF

v_call: TRBV7-3
j_call: TRBJ2-3
cdr3_aa: CASSLLPITDTQYF

v_call: TRBV20-1
j_call: TRBJ2-7
cdr3_aa: CSAPGQGFGEQYF

v_call: TRBV27
j_call: TRBJ2-2
cdr3_aa: CASSSLPGRGTGELFF

v_call: TRBV5-1
j_call: TRBJ2-7
cdr3_aa: CASSLAWGSYEQYF

v_call: TRBV20-1
j_call: TRBJ1-1
cdr3_aa: CSARYTADTEAFF

v_call: TRBV3-1
j_call: TRBJ2-3
cdr3_aa: CASSQGGSATDTQYF

v_call: TRBV28
j_call: TRBJ1-5
cdr3_aa: CASSFNLGPSEYSNQPQHF

v_call: TRBV24-1
j_call: TRBJ1-4
cdr3_aa: CATSALGGEGEEKLFF

v_call: TRBV20-1
j_call: TRBJ2-1
cdr3_aa: CSAPDDRDYNEQFF

v_call: TRBV28
j_call: TRBJ1-1
cdr3_aa: CASRLGGTEAFF

v_call: TRBV3-1
j_call: TRBJ2-7
cdr3_aa: CASSQAALGDTSIYEQYF

v_call: TRBV5-1
j_call: TRBJ2-7
cdr3_aa: CASSLYPTGNEQYF

v_call: TRBV29-1
j_call: TRBJ1-1
cdr3_aa: CSVKQPGQYTEAFF

v_call: TRBV12-5
j_call: TRBJ2-1
cdr3_aa: CASGSIFNEQFF

v_call: TRBV7-3
j_call: TRBJ1-1
cdr3_aa: CASSSTGTGVTEAFF

v_call: TRBV12-3/TRBV12-4
j_call: TRBJ1-1
cdr3_aa: CASRGAAGTEAFF

v_call: TRBV29-1
j_call: TRBJ2-1
cdr3_aa: CSGGVSLLEQFF

v_call: TRBV29-1
j_call: TRBJ2-5
cdr3_aa: CSVDEQGTQETQYF

v_call: TRBV6-6
j_call: TRBJ1-2
cdr3_aa: CASSYGDRDDGYTF

v_call: TRBV28
j_call: TRBJ2-7
cdr3_aa: CASSRPGTGAYEQYF

v_call: TRBV20-1
j_call: TRBJ2-1
cdr3_aa: CSARGSETGVDNEQFF

v_call: TRBV5-1
j_call: TRBJ2-3
cdr3_aa: CASSLTDTQYF

v_call: TRBV28
j_call: TRBJ2-1
cdr3_aa: CASSLLSGGAYNEQFF

v_call: TRBV6-5
j_call: TRBJ2-1
cdr3_aa: CASSYLAGAGGPNEQFF